A single TCR beta chain is shown here with its context. The target antigen is unknown. Researchers ran the PCR with 60 Vbeta and 13 Jbeta primers. Clones were sequenced by immunoSEQ multiplex PCR, and TCRdb holds only the in-frame ones, with some missing. The sample lists over 110,000 clones, 70% to 80% occurring once. Germline loops: CDR1 SGHRS, CDR2 YFSETQ. The ends lost 3 bases at V and 6 bases at J; junction bases unmatched: 8. CDR3 size: 14 residues. This sample stems from a study of cytomegalovirus exposure and HLA in healthy donors. Whole-study context: Most donors, just over 80% of 398 genotyped, fell in the Caucasian-associated ancestry cluster.

Study outcomes and limitations: Sequencing had likely introduced a cluster of highly shared sequence variants as an artifact.

V usage is TRBV5-1 and J usage is TRBJ1-1; 7 nucleotides match TRBD1. Sequencing was carried out using PBMCs. This TCR was recovered from a woman aged 40 to 50 in good health and CMV-seropositive. The CDR3 spells CASSSLDRTAEAFF. CDR3 bases: TGCGCCAGCAGCTCACTGGACAGGACAGCTGAAGCTTTCTTT.